This record concerns one T cell receptor beta chain sequence. Previously described methods and listed TCR primers produced bulk TCR libraries. Each CDR3 protein gets one entry after TCRdb re-called the PCR reads with MiXCR. The table lists roughly 100,000 distinct CDR3 sequences, about 32% of them singletons. This entry comes from a study of molecular identifiers for immune sequencing clone quantification. Using 10%, 30% or 50% RNA, naive CD8 libraries were derived from around 20,000 to 990,000 sorted cells. Germline loops: CDR1 SGDLS, CDR2 YYNGEE. The CDR3 is made up of 13 amino acids. V lost 4 bases and J lost 3, with 11 bases in between.

The origin of this receptor is a human donor in good health. Some libraries in this study had Jurkat cell RNA spiked in. V usage is TRBV9 and J usage is TRBJ2-7; D gene uncertain. The specimen sequenced was naive CD8+ T cells from blood, with Jurkat cell RNA spiked in. Subset noted: FACS-sorted CD8+CD4-CCR7+CD45RA+ naive T cells. CDR3 protein: CASSPGDFYEQYF. The DNA of the CDR3 is TGTGCCAGCAGCCCCGGAGACTTCTACGAGCAGTACTTC.